This T cell receptor (beta chain) stems from a study of T cell responses to AZD1222 COVID-19 vaccine. Turning to the study itself: Second-dose timings of about 4 or about 12 weeks were pooled.

Study-wide points: Seropositive status at baseline applied to only five to seven AZD1222 recipients. The repertoires were collected only after the peak T cell response. Across spike, vaccine-associated CD4 TCRs were found, dominant at 160-218 and 743-854.

Germline V gene lookup returns CDR1 DFQATT and CDR2 SNEGSKA (reference sequence). CDR3 length equals 14 residues. Deletions cut 3 bases from V and 1 base from J, with 10 bases between. Of note for this clone: Its cognate antigen is unknown.

Sequencing was performed with immunoSEQ multiplex PCR; in TCRdb, only in-frame clones are kept and a portion is missing. The repertoire holds about 130,000 clones, less than 90% seen once, with approximately 4% in the top ten. Sequencing used peripheral blood, obtained on day 0 of AZD1222 vaccination. This TCR derives from an adult in good health. The rearrangement links TRBV20-1 to TRBJ1-3, with D perhaps TRBD1 (6 bases). The CDR3 sequence: CSASARGSGNTIYF. CDR3 nucleotides: TGCAGTGCTAGTGCCAGGGGATCTGGAAACACCATATATTTT.